This T cell receptor (beta chain) was documented in a study of cytomegalovirus exposure and HLA in healthy donors. Study conclusions and caveats: Association of a missense DCLRE1C variant with TCR beta V- and J-gene trimming was reported in a later analysis.

A remark on this clone: The antigen is not known.

Germline assignment: CDR1 MDHEN and CDR2 SYDVKM. The CDR3 has 14 amino acids. V lost 3 bases, J lost 5 bases, and 13 bases lay in between. PCR primers comprised 60 Vbeta and 13 Jbeta primers. Assay: immunoSEQ multiplex PCR; the TCRdb copy retains only in-frame clones and omits some. The data show some 150,000 clones, with approximately 82% seen just once and 1.4% to 1.5% held by the top ten. The rearrangement uses TRBV28 and TRBJ1-1; no reliable D call. The clonotype originates from a man aged 30 to 39 in good health and CMV-seropositive. Sequenced sample: PBMCs. CDR3 loop: CASSFSGSKTEAFF. Written as DNA, the CDR3 is TGTGCCAGCAGTTTCTCTGGCTCAAAAACTGAAGCTTTCTTT.